These T cell receptor beta chains were read from a single sample in a study of T cells after yellow fever vaccination. TCRdb analysed the 5' RACE reads with MiXCR anew, one entry per CDR3 protein. Of some 320,000 distinct CDR3 sequences in the sample, around 10% are singletons; the top ten hold 3% to 3.5%. The source material was CD4+ T cells sorted from PBMCs, sampled 5 days after the yellow fever booster vaccination. All receptors come from a man younger than 35 who received the YFV17D yellow fever vaccine. Both conserved end residues are part of each CDR3. Fields, in order: CDR3 protein, CDR3 DNA, clone size, D gene, J gene, V gene. The D gene is left open where the match is weak. Expanded clones get a size class; other rows say once, few or many, or leave the size out.

CDR3: CASIANNEQFF
DNA: TGCGCCAGCATTGCCAACAATGAGCAGTTCTTC
size: many
D: -
J: TRBJ2-1
V: TRBV5-1

CDR3: CSVLWDPADTQYF
DNA: TGCAGCGTCCTTTGGGACCCCGCAGATACGCAGTATTTT
size: -
D: -
J: TRBJ2-3
V: TRBV29-1

CDR3: CASSLGSVKEQPQHF
DNA: TGTGCCAGCAGCTTAGGGTCAGTTAAAGAGCAGCCCCAGCATTTT
size: -
D: -
J: TRBJ1-5
V: TRBV7-2

CDR3: CASSFWQGRQPQHF
DNA: TGTGCCAGCAGCTTCTGGCAGGGAAGGCAGCCCCAGCATTTT
size: few
D: -
J: TRBJ1-5
V: TRBV5-6

CDR3: CASSLGLASDTQYF
DNA: TGCGCCAGCAGCTTGGGACTAGCGTCAGATACGCAGTATTTT
size: many
D: TRBD2
J: TRBJ2-3
V: TRBV5-1

CDR3: CATLIEATNYGYTF
DNA: TGTGCCACCCTGATTGAGGCAACCAACTATGGCTACACCTTC
size: -
D: -
J: TRBJ1-2
V: TRBV25-1

CDR3: CASVGQGFGNQPQHF
DNA: TGTGCCAGTGTAGGGCAGGGGTTTGGCAATCAGCCCCAGCATTTT
size: -
D: -
J: TRBJ1-5
V: TRBV19

CDR3: CSARLAGAETQYF
DNA: TGCAGTGCTAGACTAGCGGGAGCAGAGACCCAGTACTTC
size: few
D: TRBD2
J: TRBJ2-5
V: TRBV20-1

CDR3: CASSPTPVGDTQYF
DNA: TGTGCCAGCAGTCCTACCCCTGTGGGAGATACGCAGTATTTT
size: -
D: -
J: TRBJ2-3
V: TRBV11-1

CDR3: CASSLRALRNTGELFF
DNA: TGTGCCAGCAGCTTAAGAGCACTCCGCAACACCGGGGAGCTGTTTTTT
size: -
D: -
J: TRBJ2-2
V: TRBV7-9

CDR3: CSVRGSGTGELFF
DNA: TGCAGTGTGAGGGGATCGGGCACCGGGGAGCTGTTTTTT
size: many
D: -
J: TRBJ2-2
V: TRBV20-1

CDR3: CAITADRTYGGYTF
DNA: TGTGCCATCACTGCGGACAGGACCTATGGTGGCTACACCTTC
size: many
D: TRBD1
J: TRBJ1-2
V: TRBV10-3